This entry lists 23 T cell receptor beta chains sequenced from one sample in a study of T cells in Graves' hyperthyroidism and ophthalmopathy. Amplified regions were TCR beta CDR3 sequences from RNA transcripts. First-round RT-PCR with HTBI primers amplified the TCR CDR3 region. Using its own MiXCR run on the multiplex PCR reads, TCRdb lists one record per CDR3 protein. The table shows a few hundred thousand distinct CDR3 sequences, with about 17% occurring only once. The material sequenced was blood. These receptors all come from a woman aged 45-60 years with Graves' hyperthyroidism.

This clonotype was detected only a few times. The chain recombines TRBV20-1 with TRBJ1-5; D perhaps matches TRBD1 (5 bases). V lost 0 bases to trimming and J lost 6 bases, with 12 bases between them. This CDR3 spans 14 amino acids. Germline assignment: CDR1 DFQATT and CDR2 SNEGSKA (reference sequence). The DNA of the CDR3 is TGCAGTGCTAGAGATACCAGGGTTCGTCAGCCCCAGCATTTT. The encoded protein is CSARDTRVRQPQHF.

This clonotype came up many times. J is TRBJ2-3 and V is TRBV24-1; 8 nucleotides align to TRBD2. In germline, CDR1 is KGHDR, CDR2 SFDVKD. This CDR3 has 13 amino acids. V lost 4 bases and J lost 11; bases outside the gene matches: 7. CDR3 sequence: CATSEESGRVQYF. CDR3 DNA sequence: TGTGCCACCAGTGAAGAGAGCGGGAGAGTGCAGTATTTT.

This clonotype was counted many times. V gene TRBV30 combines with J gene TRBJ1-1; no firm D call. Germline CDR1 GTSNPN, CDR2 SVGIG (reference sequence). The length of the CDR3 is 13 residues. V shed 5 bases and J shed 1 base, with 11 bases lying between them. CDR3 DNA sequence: TGTGCCTGGGGTATAGATTGGAACACTGAAGCTTTCTTT. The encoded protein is CAWGIDWNTEAFF.

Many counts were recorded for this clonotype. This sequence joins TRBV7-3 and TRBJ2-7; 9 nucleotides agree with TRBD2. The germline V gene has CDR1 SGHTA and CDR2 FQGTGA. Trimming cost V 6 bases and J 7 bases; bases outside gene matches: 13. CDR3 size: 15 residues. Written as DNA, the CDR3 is TGTGCCAGCAGTTCCAACCTAGCGGGAAAAGGGGAGCAGTACTTC. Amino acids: CASSSNLAGKGEQYF.

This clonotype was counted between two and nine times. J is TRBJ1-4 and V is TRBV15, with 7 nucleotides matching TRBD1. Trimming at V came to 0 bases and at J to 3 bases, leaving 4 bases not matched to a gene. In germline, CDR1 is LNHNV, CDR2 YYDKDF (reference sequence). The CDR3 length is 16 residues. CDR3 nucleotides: TGTGCCACCAGCAGAGATCCAGGGGGGTCTAATGAAAAACTGTTTTTT. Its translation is CATSRDPGGSNEKLFF.

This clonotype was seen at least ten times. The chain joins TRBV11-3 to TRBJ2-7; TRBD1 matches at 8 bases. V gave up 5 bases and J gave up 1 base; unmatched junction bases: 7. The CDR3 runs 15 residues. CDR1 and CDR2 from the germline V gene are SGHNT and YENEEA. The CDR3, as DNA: TGTGCCAGCAGCCGAAGACAGGGGAGGTCCTACGAGCAGTACTTC. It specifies CASSRRQGRSYEQYF.

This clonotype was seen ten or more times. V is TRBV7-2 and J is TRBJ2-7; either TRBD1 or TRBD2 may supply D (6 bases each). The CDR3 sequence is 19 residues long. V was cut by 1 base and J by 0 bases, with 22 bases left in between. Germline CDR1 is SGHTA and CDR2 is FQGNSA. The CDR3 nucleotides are TGTGCCAGCAGCTTAGAGGGGGGTCGGGGATTAGGGTACTCCTACGAGCAGTACTTC. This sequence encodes CASSLEGGRGLGYSYEQYF.

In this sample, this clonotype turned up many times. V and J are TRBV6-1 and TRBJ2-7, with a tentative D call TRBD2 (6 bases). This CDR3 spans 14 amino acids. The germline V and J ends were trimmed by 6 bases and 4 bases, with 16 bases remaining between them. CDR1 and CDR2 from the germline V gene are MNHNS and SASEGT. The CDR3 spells CASSLGTGGYEQYF. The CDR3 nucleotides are TGTGCCAGCAGCCTAGGGACCGGAGGGTACGAGCAGTACTTC.

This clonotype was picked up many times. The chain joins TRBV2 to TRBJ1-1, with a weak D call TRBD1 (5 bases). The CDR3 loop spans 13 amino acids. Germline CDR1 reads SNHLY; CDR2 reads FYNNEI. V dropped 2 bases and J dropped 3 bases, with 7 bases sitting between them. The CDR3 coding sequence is TGTGCCAGCAGTGAACAGGGATACACTGAAGCTTTCTTT. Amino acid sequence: CASSEQGYTEAFF.

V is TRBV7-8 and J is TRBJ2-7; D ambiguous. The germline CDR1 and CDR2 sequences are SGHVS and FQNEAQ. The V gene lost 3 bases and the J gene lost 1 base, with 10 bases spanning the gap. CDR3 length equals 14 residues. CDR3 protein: CASSFEDGSYEQYF. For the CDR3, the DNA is TGTGCCAGCAGCTTTGAAGACGGATCCTACGAGCAGTACTTC. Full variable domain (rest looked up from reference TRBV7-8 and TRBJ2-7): GAGVSQSPRYKVAKRGQDVALRCDPISGHVSLFWYQQALGQGPEFLTYFQNEAQLDKSGLPSDRFFAERPEGSVSTLKIQRTQQEDSAVYLCASSFEDGSYEQYFGPGTRLTVT.

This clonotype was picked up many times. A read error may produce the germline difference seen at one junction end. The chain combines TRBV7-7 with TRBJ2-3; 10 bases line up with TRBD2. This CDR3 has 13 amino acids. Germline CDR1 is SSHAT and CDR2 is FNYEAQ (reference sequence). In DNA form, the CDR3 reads TGTGCTAGCAGCATAGCGGGAGGAGATACGCAGTATTTT. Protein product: CASSIAGGDTQYF.

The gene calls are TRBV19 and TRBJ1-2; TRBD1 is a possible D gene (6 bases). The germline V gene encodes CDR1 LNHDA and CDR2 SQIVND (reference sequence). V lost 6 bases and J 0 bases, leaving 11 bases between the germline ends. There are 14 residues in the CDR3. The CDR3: CASSLRDTNYGYTF. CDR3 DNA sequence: TGTGCCAGTAGCCTCCGGGACACTAACTATGGCTACACCTTC.

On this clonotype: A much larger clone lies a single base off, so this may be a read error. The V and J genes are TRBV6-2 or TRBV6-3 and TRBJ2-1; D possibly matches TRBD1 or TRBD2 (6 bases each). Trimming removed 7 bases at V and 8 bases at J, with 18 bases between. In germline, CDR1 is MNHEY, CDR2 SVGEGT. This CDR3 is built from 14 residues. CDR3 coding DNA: TGTGCCAGCAATAAGCCCGAGAGGGGGGATGAGCAGTTCTTC. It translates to CASNKPERGDEQFF.

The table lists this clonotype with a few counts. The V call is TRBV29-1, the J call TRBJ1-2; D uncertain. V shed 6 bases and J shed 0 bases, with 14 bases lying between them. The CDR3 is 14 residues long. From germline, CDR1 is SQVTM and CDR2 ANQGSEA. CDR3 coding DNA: TGCAGCGTATTTTTTGGGCAGGCTAACTATGGCTACACCTTC. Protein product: CSVFFGQANYGYTF.

The CDR3 DNA sequence: TGTGCCAGCAGCCAAGATCAGGGGACCGGGGCCAACGTCCTGACTTTC. Protein sequence: CASSQDQGTGANVLTF. The chain links TRBV4-2 to TRBJ2-6; possibly TRBD1 for D (6 bases). The CDR3 runs 16 residues. V gave up 0 bases and J gave up 4 bases, with 10 bases separating them. Germline lookup yields CDR1 LGHNA and CDR2 YNFKEQ.

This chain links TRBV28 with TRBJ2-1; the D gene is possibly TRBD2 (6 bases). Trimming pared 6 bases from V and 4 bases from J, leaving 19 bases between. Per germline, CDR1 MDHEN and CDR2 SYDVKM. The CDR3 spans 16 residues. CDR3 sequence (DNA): TGTGCCAGCAGCTTGGCGGGGCAGGGAACTTACAATGAGCAGTTCTTC. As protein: CASSLAGQGTYNEQFF.

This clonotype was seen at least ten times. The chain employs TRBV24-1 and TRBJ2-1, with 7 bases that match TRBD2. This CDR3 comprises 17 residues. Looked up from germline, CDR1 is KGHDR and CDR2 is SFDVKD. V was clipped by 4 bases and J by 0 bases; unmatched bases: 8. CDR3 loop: CATSDPATSDSYNEQFF. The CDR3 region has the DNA TGTGCCACCAGTGACCCTGCTACTAGCGACTCCTACAATGAGCAGTTCTTC.

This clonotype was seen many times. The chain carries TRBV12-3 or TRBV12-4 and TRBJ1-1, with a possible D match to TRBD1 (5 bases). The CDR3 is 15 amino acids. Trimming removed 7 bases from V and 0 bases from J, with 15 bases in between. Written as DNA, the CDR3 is TGTGCCAGCACCAACCGATTGGGGGTGAACACTGAAGCTTTCTTT. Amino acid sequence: CASTNRLGVNTEAFF.

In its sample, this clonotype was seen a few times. This CDR3 reads CASSIDSGGTGYNEQFF. CDR3 sequence (DNA): TGTGCCAGTAGTATAGACTCAGGGGGGACGGGATACAATGAGCAGTTCTTC. This sequence joins TRBV19 and TRBJ2-1; tentatively, D is TRBD1 (7 bases). Germline CDR1 LNHDA, CDR2 SQIVND (reference sequence). The germline V and J ends were trimmed by 0 bases and 4 bases, with 16 bases remaining between them. The CDR3 contains 17 residues.

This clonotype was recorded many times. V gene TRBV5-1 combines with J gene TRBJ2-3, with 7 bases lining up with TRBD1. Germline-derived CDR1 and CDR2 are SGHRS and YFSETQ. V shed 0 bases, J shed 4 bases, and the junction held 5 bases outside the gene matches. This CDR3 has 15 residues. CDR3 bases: TGCGCCAGCAGCTTGGAAGGACAGGTACCAGATACGCAGTATTTT. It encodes CASSLEGQVPDTQYF.

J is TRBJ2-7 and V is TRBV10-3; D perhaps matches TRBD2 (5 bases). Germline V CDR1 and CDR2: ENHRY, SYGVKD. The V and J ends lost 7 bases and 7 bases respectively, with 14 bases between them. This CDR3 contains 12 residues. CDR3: CAIMMTGWEQYF. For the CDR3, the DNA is TGTGCCATCATGATGACGGGGTGGGAGCAGTACTTC.

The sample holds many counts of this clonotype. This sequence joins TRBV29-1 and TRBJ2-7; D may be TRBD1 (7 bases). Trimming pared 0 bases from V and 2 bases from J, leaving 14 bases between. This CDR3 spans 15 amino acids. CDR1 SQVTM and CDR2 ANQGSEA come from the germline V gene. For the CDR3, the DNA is TGCAGCGTTGAAGATCCGCAGGGGGGTCCCTACGAGCAGTACTTC. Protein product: CSVEDPQGGPYEQYF.

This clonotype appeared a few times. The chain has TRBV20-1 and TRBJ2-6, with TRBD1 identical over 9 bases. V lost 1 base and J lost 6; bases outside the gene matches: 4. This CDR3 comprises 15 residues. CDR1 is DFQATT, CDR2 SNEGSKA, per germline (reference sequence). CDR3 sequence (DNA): TGCAGTGCTAGAGGGGACAGGGCGCAGGCCAACGTCCTGACTTTC. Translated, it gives CSARGDRAQANVLTF.